These T cell receptor beta chains were read from a single sample in a study of read filtering for tumor transcriptome and immune sequencing. One entry per CDR3 protein, called by TCRdb with MiXCR from the reads. Counted here are fewer than 50,000 distinct CDR3 sequences, about an eighth occurring once; the ten biggest clones make up about 32%. Sample: a population of CD138-negative cells sorted from bone marrow. Receptors were obtained from a donor older than 35 with multiple myeloma. CDR3s include the opening cysteine and the closing phenylalanine or tryptophan. The D gene is left open where the match is weak. Where a row states a size, it is once, few, many or the class of an expanded clone; other rows omit it.

TGTGCCAGCAGTTACCGGGACATTCCCTACGAGCAGTACTTC	CASSYRDIPYEQYF	14	many	TRBV6-5	-	TRBJ2-7
TGCAGTGTAGACGACAGGGCCACTGAAGCTTTCTTT	CSVDDRATEAFF	12	many	TRBV20-1	TRBD1	TRBJ1-1
TGTGCCAGCAGCTTGACGGACCCAAACACCGGGGAGCTGTTTTTT	CASSLTDPNTGELFF	15	many	TRBV7-9	-	TRBJ2-2
TGTGCCTGGACCGGGAGACTCGCCGGGGAGCTGTTTTTT	CAWTGRLAGELFF	13	many	TRBV30	-	TRBJ2-2
TGCAGTGCCCCCCGCGCGGCAGGGGGGATCAATGAGCAGTTCTTC	CSAPRAAGGINEQFF	15	-	TRBV20-1	-	TRBJ2-1
TGCAGCGTTGATATCAGGTTTACGGGGAGAACTGGAAATGAGCAGTTCTTC	CSVDIRFTGRTGNEQFF	17	-	TRBV29-1	-	TRBJ2-1
TGCGCCAGCAGCTCCCCGGGGAGGTCCTACAATGAGCAGTTCTTC	CASSSPGRSYNEQFF	15	few	TRBV5-1	-	TRBJ2-1
TGTGCCAGCAGTGCCTCCGGACTAGAGATATTAGGGACCCAGTACTTC	CASSASGLEILGTQYF	16	many	TRBV2	TRBD2	TRBJ2-5
TGTGCCAGCAGCCCAGTGGGGGCTGGGGCCAACGTCCTGACTTTC	CASSPVGAGANVLTF	15	many	TRBV2	-	TRBJ2-6
TGTGCCAGTAGTAAGGGGACTGCCGGATTTAACACCGGGGAGCTGTTTTTT	CASSKGTAGFNTGELFF	17	many	TRBV19	-	TRBJ2-2
TGCAGTGCTAAGGAGAACACCGGGGAGCTGTTTTTT	CSAKENTGELFF	12	many	TRBV20-1	-	TRBJ2-2
TGCGCCGGCAGTCCAGGACAGGGGAATCAGCCCCAGCATTTT	CAGSPGQGNQPQHF	14	-	TRBV28	TRBD1	TRBJ1-5
TGCAGCGTTGGGGGGCTAAACCAGCCCCAGCATTTT	CSVGGLNQPQHF	12	many	TRBV29-1	-	TRBJ1-5
TGCGCCAGCAGCTTGGCGGCAGGGAAAATGATCGATGAGCAGTTCTTC	CASSLAAGKMIDEQFF	16	many	TRBV5-1	-	TRBJ2-1
TGTGCCAGCAGCTCCAAGGAGCCAACCTCTGGAAACACCATATATTTT	CASSSKEPTSGNTIYF	16	few	TRBV7-2	-	TRBJ1-3
TGTGCCAGCAGCGGGACTAGCAGGTATACGCAGTATTTT	CASSGTSRYTQYF	13	many	TRBV7-2	TRBD2	TRBJ2-3
TGTGCCAGCAGCTTGGACAGGATTTACGAGCAGTACTTC	CASSLDRIYEQYF	13	many	TRBV11-2	TRBD1	TRBJ2-7
TGTGCCTGGAGTCAACTAGCGGGAGGGCCGAGTAATGAGCAGTTCTTC	CAWSQLAGGPSNEQFF	16	many	TRBV30	TRBD2	TRBJ2-1
TGTGCCAGCAGCGAAACGAAAACGGGTCAGTACTTC	CASSETKTGQYF	12	many	TRBV11-3	-	TRBJ2-4
TGCGCCAGCAGCCCCAGGACGGCTTCCTACGAGCAGTACTTC	CASSPRTASYEQYF	14	many	TRBV4-1	-	TRBJ2-7
TGCGCCAGCAGCGTGGGCACAGGGGGCAAGGGCACTGAAGCTTTCTTT	CASSVGTGGKGTEAFF	16	many	TRBV10-1	TRBD1	TRBJ1-1
TGTGCCAGCAGAGGACAGACAACTAATGAAAAACTGTTTTTT	CASRGQTTNEKLFF	14	many	TRBV2	-	TRBJ1-4
TGCGCCAGCAGCCCCCGGCAGAATCAAGAGACCCAGTACTTC	CASSPRQNQETQYF	14	many	TRBV5-1	-	TRBJ2-5
TGTGCCACCAGTCCCGGGGTCGGGGGAGCCACCGGGGAGCTGTTTTTT	CATSPGVGGATGELFF	16	many	TRBV24-1	-	TRBJ2-2
TGCAGTGCCATTTCACTAGCGGGAGTTCGAGATACGCAGTATTTT	CSAISLAGVRDTQYF	15	many	TRBV20-1	TRBD2	TRBJ2-3
TGCGCCAGCAGCTTGGTGGCTCTCAGGACCGACGAGCAGTACTTC	CASSLVALRTDEQYF	15	many	TRBV5-1	-	TRBJ2-7
TGTGCCAGCAGCCCTAACGTGAACACCGGGGAGCTGTTTTTT	CASSPNVNTGELFF	14	medium-sized	TRBV6-5	-	TRBJ2-2
TGCGCCAGCAGCCAAATCCCTGGGGCAGCGAGGGATACGATGTATTTT	CASSQIPGAARDTMYF	16	-	TRBV4-1	-	TRBJ2-3
TGTGCCAGCTCCAGGGGTAGCGGGACCACCGGGGAGCTGTTTTTT	CASSRGSGTTGELFF	15	many	TRBV28	TRBD2	TRBJ2-2
TGTGCCACCAGTGATTTCAGCGGAGGAACGTTCAATGAGCAGTTCTTC	CATSDFSGGTFNEQFF	16	many	TRBV24-1	-	TRBJ2-1
TGCAGCGTTGAATCCCGAGGGGGAGCCAAAAACATTCAGTACTTC	CSVESRGGAKNIQYF	15	many	TRBV29-1	-	TRBJ2-4
TGTGCCAGCAGCCAAGAAATTAATTCACCCCTCCACTTT	CASSQEINSPLHF	13	many	TRBV14	-	TRBJ1-6
TGTGCCAGCAGTTTATCGTCAGATACGCAGTATTTT	CASSLSSDTQYF	12	many	TRBV12-3/TRBV12-4	-	TRBJ2-3
TGCAGTGGAGCGGGTGGGAGCTCCTACGAGCAGTACTTC	CSGAGGSSYEQYF	13	many	TRBV20-1	-	TRBJ2-7
TGTGCCAGCACTATCTACAATGAGCAGTTCTTC	CASTIYNEQFF	11	many	TRBV5-5	-	TRBJ2-1
TGCGCCAGCAGCTTTGGGAAAGAGACCCAGTACTTC	CASSFGKETQYF	12	many	TRBV5-1	-	TRBJ2-5
TGCAGTGCTAAGCTAGCGGGTGCCCGCGAGCAGTACTTC	CSAKLAGAREQYF	13	many	TRBV20-1	TRBD2	TRBJ2-7
TGCGCCAGCAGCCAAGATCCAGGAGCAACTAATGAAAAACTGTTTTTT	CASSQDPGATNEKLFF	16	many	TRBV4-1	-	TRBJ1-4
TGTGCCAGCAGCTTAGCGGGGAGGCCTCCTACCGTGGAGCAGTACTTC	CASSLAGRPPTVEQYF	16	many	TRBV7-9	-	TRBJ2-7
TGCAGCGCCCAGGGGCTAGCTGGAAACACCATATATTTT	CSAQGLAGNTIYF	13	few	TRBV29-1	-	TRBJ1-3
TGTGCCACCCATCCCTGGTCTCAGGGGGACGGGGACAATGAGCAGTTCTTC	CATHPWSQGDGDNEQFF	17	-	TRBV28	TRBD1	TRBJ2-1
TGTGCCAGCAGCTTAGGGACTAGGTTAGCCAAAAACATTCAGTACTTC	CASSLGTRLAKNIQYF	16	many	TRBV7-8	TRBD2	TRBJ2-4
TGCAGTGCTGCCGGGGAGGGGTCGGCCGGGGAGCTGTTTTTT	CSAAGEGSAGELFF	14	many	TRBV20-1	TRBD2	TRBJ2-2
TGTGCCAGCAGCGTAGGATCCCTAACAGGGTCTGGGGCCAACGTCCTGACTTTC	CASSVGSLTGSGANVLTF	18	few	TRBV9	-	TRBJ2-6
TGTGCCAGCAGCTTAGACGCGGGGCTCTACAATGAGCAGTTCTTC	CASSLDAGLYNEQFF	15	many	TRBV7-2	-	TRBJ2-1
TGTGCCAGCAGTCCCCAAAATGAGCAGTTCTTC	CASSPQNEQFF	11	many	TRBV28	-	TRBJ2-1
TGTGCCACCAGCAGATCCGGACTATCCTACGAGCAGTACTTC	CATSRSGLSYEQYF	14	-	TRBV15	-	TRBJ2-7
TGTGCCAGCAGTTACTCGGTTGCCAAGACAGGGGGGTTGAGCACTGAAGCTTTCTTT	CASSYSVAKTGGLSTEAFF	19	many	TRBV6-5	TRBD1	TRBJ1-1
TGCAGCGCAGGGACAGGGGAAAACATTCAGTACTTC	CSAGTGENIQYF	12	many	TRBV29-1	TRBD1	TRBJ2-4
TGTGCTAGTGGTTTGCGCGACTGGGACAATGGGCAGTTCTTC	CASGLRDWDNGQFF	14	-	TRBV12-5	-	TRBJ2-1
TGTGCCAGCAGTAGAACTAGCGGGATAAGGGAGACCCAGTACTTC	CASSRTSGIRETQYF	15	many	TRBV27	TRBD2	TRBJ2-5